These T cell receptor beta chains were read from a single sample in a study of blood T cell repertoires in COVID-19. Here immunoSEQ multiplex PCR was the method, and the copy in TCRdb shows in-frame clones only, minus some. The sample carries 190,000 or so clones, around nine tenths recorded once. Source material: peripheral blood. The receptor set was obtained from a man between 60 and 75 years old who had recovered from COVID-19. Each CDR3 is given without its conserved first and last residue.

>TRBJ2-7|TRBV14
ASSQDLGEASSYEQY
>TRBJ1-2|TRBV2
ASNEEGQGVGGYT
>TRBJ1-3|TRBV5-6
ASSFGASRYGGNTIY
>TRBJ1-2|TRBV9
ASSVGTGFYGYT
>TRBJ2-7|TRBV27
ASSLGSGSYEQY
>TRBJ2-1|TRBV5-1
ASSLGGGSYNEQF
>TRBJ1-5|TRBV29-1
SVERTGRSNQPQH
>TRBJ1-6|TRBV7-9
ASSSPWGVNSPLH
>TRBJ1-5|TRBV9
ASSFGRAGGSASQPQH
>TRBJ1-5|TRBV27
ASRPGQGSNQPQH